The rows below give T cell receptor beta chains drawn from one sample of a study of beta chain features in type 1 diabetes. TCRdb's copy holds only in-frame clones and misses some; the assay was immunoSEQ multiplex PCR. This table has some 360,000 clones, around 10% appearing once. The sample taken for sequencing was central memory CD4+ T cells from blood. The receptor source for this set is a man younger than 45 with type 1 diabetes. Each CDR3 is given with its conserved first and last residue. The D gene is left open where the match is weak. A row's size may be missing; if present it is once, few, many or a size class.

clone_size: few
j_call: TRBJ2-1
d_call: TRBD2
v_call: TRBV10-1
cdr3_aa: CASGLAGVDGGNEQFF
cdr3_nt: TGCGCCAGCGGACTAGCGGGAGTTGATGGGGGCAATGAGCAGTTCTTC

clone_size: NA
j_call: TRBJ2-1
d_call: TRBD1
v_call: TRBV11-2
cdr3_aa: CASSLGDSGPYNEQFF
cdr3_nt: TGTGCCAGCAGCTTAGGGGACAGTGGGCCCTACAATGAGCAGTTCTTC

clone_size: few
j_call: TRBJ2-2
d_call: NA
v_call: TRBV10-2
cdr3_aa: CASGTTDTGELFF
cdr3_nt: TGCGCCAGCGGAACTACAGACACCGGGGAGCTGTTTTTT

clone_size: NA
j_call: TRBJ1-2
d_call: NA
v_call: TRBV5-6
cdr3_aa: CASSLPEHRNIYGYTF
cdr3_nt: TGTGCCAGCAGCTTGCCCGAACACCGAAATATATATGGCTACACCTTC

clone_size: NA
j_call: TRBJ2-1
d_call: NA
v_call: TRBV6-5
cdr3_aa: CASSPRAEEQFF
cdr3_nt: TGTGCCAGCAGTCCGAGGGCAGAGGAGCAGTTCTTC

clone_size: NA
j_call: TRBJ2-7
d_call: NA
v_call: TRBV5-1
cdr3_aa: CASSPLGGHEQYF
cdr3_nt: TGCGCCAGCAGCCCCCTTGGGGGCCACGAGCAGTACTTC

clone_size: NA
j_call: TRBJ2-7
d_call: NA
v_call: TRBV7-6
cdr3_aa: CASSLANSYEQYF
cdr3_nt: TGTGCCAGCAGCTTAGCGAACTCCTACGAGCAGTACTTC

clone_size: few
j_call: TRBJ1-5
d_call: NA
v_call: TRBV28
cdr3_aa: CASSWGNQPQHF
cdr3_nt: TGTGCCAGCAGTTGGGGGAATCAGCCCCAGCATTTT

clone_size: NA
j_call: TRBJ1-1
d_call: TRBD1
v_call: TRBV14
cdr3_aa: CASSQESRGRSAFF
cdr3_nt: TGTGCCAGCAGCCAAGAATCCAGGGGGCGCTCAGCTTTCTTT

clone_size: many
j_call: TRBJ1-2
d_call: NA
v_call: TRBV28
cdr3_aa: CASERNYGYTF
cdr3_nt: TGTGCCAGCGAGAGGAACTATGGCTACACCTTC

clone_size: many
j_call: TRBJ2-2
d_call: TRBD2
v_call: TRBV19
cdr3_aa: CASSMEGLAGSGELFF
cdr3_nt: TGTGCCAGTAGTATGGAGGGACTAGCGGGATCGGGGGAGCTGTTTTTT

clone_size: few
j_call: TRBJ1-2
d_call: TRBD1
v_call: TRBV27
cdr3_aa: CASSPTGGSGYTF
cdr3_nt: TGTGCCAGCAGCCCTACAGGGGGCAGCGGCTACACCTTC

clone_size: many
j_call: TRBJ2-1
d_call: TRBD1
v_call: TRBV18
cdr3_aa: CASSPLGQAVINEQFF
cdr3_nt: TGTGCCAGCTCACCCCTGGGACAGGCGGTAATAAATGAGCAGTTCTTC

clone_size: few
j_call: TRBJ2-7
d_call: TRBD1
v_call: TRBV5-1
cdr3_aa: CASRQGVEYEQYF
cdr3_nt: TGCGCCAGCAGGCAGGGGGTCGAGTACGAGCAGTACTTC